The sample holds a few counts of the clone carrying this T cell receptor beta chain. The antigen is undetermined. This table comes from immunoSEQ multiplex PCR, and its TCRdb copy is limited to in-frame clones, with some not included. This sample has approximately 7,000 clones, with approximately 71% found just once. This specimen comes from a study of graft-versus-host responses after intestinal transplantation. Study information: Recipients got multivisceral, liver-intestinal, or isolated intestinal transplants. Tacrolimus plus steroids were given to all recipients for 2 to 4 years, preceded by anti-thymocyte globulin induction. Notes on the study in general: GvH clones appeared in recipient marrow, some first in ileum or blood. Circulating GvH clones peaking coincided with falling HvG clones soon after transplant.

Lymphocytes from graft epithelium and lamina propria were isolated. The germline CDR1 and CDR2 sequences are MNHEY and SMNVEV (reference sequence). This CDR3 is built from 15 residues. V was clipped by 3 bases and J by 2 bases, with 13 bases between them. Specimen: ileum tissue, collected approximately 8 months after intestinal transplantation. The rearrangement joins TRBV27 to TRBJ2-5, with D maybe TRBD1 (5 bases). This sequence was found in a human patient who received an intestinal transplant, so some T cells may come from the graft donor. CDR3 DNA sequence: TGTGCCAGCAGTTTCATGGACGGACAACAAGAGACCCAGTACTTC. Its protein is CASSFMDGQQETQYF.